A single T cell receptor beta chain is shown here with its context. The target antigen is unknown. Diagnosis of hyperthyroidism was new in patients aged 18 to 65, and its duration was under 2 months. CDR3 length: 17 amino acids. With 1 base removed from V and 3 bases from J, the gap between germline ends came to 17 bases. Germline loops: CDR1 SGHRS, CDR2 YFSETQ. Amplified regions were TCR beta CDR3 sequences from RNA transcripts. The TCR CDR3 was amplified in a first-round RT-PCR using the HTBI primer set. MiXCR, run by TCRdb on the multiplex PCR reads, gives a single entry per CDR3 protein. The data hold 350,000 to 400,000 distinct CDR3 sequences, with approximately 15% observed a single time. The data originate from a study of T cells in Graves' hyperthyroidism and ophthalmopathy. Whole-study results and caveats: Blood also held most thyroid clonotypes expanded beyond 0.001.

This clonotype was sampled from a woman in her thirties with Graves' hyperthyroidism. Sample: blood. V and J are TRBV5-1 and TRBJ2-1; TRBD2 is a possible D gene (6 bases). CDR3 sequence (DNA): TGCGCCAGCAGCTTGAGGGGTTCGGGAGACCTCTACAATGAGCAGTTCTTC. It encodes CASSLRGSGDLYNEQFF. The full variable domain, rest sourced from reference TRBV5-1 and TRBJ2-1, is KAGVTQTPRYLIKTRGQQVTLSCSPISGHRSVSWYQQTPGQGLQFLFEYFSETQRNKGNFPGRFSGRQFSNSRSEMNVSTLELGDSALYLCASSLRGSGDLYNEQFFGPGTRLTVL.